Each of the 25 T cell receptor beta chains below was sequenced from the same sample in a study of T cells in Graves' hyperthyroidism and ophthalmopathy. Researchers took RNA transcripts and amplified the TCR beta CDR3 regions from them. Primed by the HTBI set, a first-round RT-PCR was run on the TCR CDR3. TCRdb passed the multiplex PCR reads through MiXCR, listing each CDR3 protein once. The data contain about half a million distinct CDR3 sequences, 15% to 20% of them singletons. Sequenced sample: blood. These receptors all stem from a woman in her thirties with Graves' ophthalmopathy.

This clonotype was detected only a few times. The gene calls are TRBV5-1 and TRBJ2-5; D is ambiguous. The CDR3 extends over 15 amino acids. Germline V gives CDR1 SGHRS, CDR2 YFSETQ. With 0 bases removed from V and 3 bases from J, the gap between germline ends came to 12 bases. In DNA form, the CDR3 reads TGCGCCAGCAGCTTGGGTTTTGGGTCAAAAGAGACCCAGTACTTC. Translated, it gives CASSLGFGSKETQYF. The full variable domain, with the rest looked up from reference TRBV5-1 and TRBJ2-5, is KAGVTQTPRYLIKTRGQQVTLSCSPISGHRSVSWYQQTPGQGLQFLFEYFSETQRNKGNFPGRFSGRQFSNSRSEMNVSTLELGDSALYLCASSLGFGSKETQYFGPGTRLLVL.

This clonotype has more than one count but fewer than ten. The rearrangement links TRBV19 to TRBJ2-7, with TRBD2 identical over 7 bases. From germline, CDR1 is LNHDA and CDR2 SQIVND (reference sequence). The V and J ends lost 7 bases and 2 bases, in that order; junction bases with no gene match: 5. The length of the CDR3 is 13 residues. In DNA form, the CDR3 reads TGTGCCAGTAAAAGCGGGAATACCTACGAGCAGTACTTC. It yields the protein CASKSGNTYEQYF.

The chain employs TRBV20-1 and TRBJ1-5; D remains unclear. Trimming stripped 6 bases from V and 5 bases from J, with 14 bases between. The CDR3 is made up of 13 amino acids. Germline lookup yields CDR1 DFQATT and CDR2 SNEGSKA (reference sequence). The CDR3 protein is CSANPAGHQPQHF. The CDR3 coding sequence is TGCAGTGCCAACCCGGCAGGTCATCAGCCCCAGCATTTT.

The V gene is TRBV25-1, the J gene TRBJ2-2; D tentatively reads TRBD1 or TRBD2 (6 bases each). The CDR3 is 15 residues long. Trimming cost V 6 bases and J 4 bases, with 15 bases left between them. Germline loops: CDR1 MGHDK, CDR2 SYGVNS. The DNA of the CDR3 is TGTGCCAGCAGGGGGTGGGGGCGGGGCACCGGGGAGCTGTTTTTT. Protein: CASRGWGRGTGELFF.

This clonotype turned up a few times. V is TRBV20-1 and J is TRBJ1-2, with D hard to call. V was shortened by 4 bases and J by 5 bases, with 5 bases between the two germline ends. Germline loops: CDR1 DFQATT, CDR2 SNEGSKA (reference sequence). CDR3 size: 10 residues. The CDR3 reads CSAKYYGYTF. The CDR3 DNA follows: TGCAGTGCTAAATATTATGGCTACACCTTC.

This clonotype was recorded a few times. The rearrangement links TRBV6-2 or TRBV6-3 to TRBJ2-7, with D maybe TRBD1 (6 bases). This CDR3 contains 18 residues. V was pared by 0 bases and J by 3 bases, with 21 bases between. Germline lookup yields CDR1 MNHEY and CDR2 SVGEGT. CDR3: CASSYSGFPTGQVYEQYF. The CDR3 DNA sequence: TGTGCCAGCAGTTACTCGGGCTTCCCGACAGGTCAAGTCTACGAGCAGTACTTC.

The chain couples TRBV20-1 to TRBJ2-2, with D tentatively TRBD2 (5 bases). The CDR3 is 14 amino acids. Germline CDR1 DFQATT, CDR2 SNEGSKA (reference sequence). Trimming removed 6 bases from V and 6 bases from J, with 17 bases in between. In DNA, the CDR3 is TGCAGTGCCACCAGCGGATACAACGCCGGGGAGCTGTTTTTT. Amino acids: CSATSGYNAGELFF.

This clonotype occurred many times. This chain uses TRBV20-1 with TRBJ2-7, with D possibly being TRBD1 (5 bases). The length of the CDR3 is 16 residues. Per the germline V gene, CDR1 is DFQATT and CDR2 is SNEGSKA (reference sequence). V shed 1 base and J shed 2 bases, with 18 bases lying between them. CDR3 sequence reads: CSARALRAGTPYEQYF. CDR3 DNA sequence: TGCAGTGCTAGAGCCCTCAGGGCAGGCACACCCTACGAGCAGTACTTC.

The chain carries TRBV19 and TRBJ1-1; D not resolved. V was pared by 7 bases and J by 1 base, with 13 bases between. The CDR3 runs to 14 residues. Germline lookup yields CDR1 LNHDA and CDR2 SQIVND (reference sequence). Here the CDR3 reads CASIGVVGNTEAFF. For the CDR3, the DNA is TGTGCCAGTATTGGGGTGGTTGGGAACACTGAAGCTTTCTTT.

This clonotype appeared a few times. The gene calls are TRBV4-3 and TRBJ2-2, with a tentative D call TRBD1 (5 bases). The germline V gene encodes CDR1 LGHNA and CDR2 YSLEER. This CDR3 has 16 residues. The ends were cut back, 0 bases at V and 4 bases at J, with 12 bases in the middle. The CDR3 here is CASSQDWVQGTGELFF. DNA for the CDR3: TGCGCCAGCAGCCAAGATTGGGTCCAGGGCACCGGGGAGCTGTTTTTT.

The rearrangement uses TRBV4-2 and TRBJ2-4; a weak D match, TRBD2 (6 bases). This CDR3 spans 16 amino acids. Trimming stripped 1 base from V and 4 bases from J, with 14 bases between. Germline V CDR1 and CDR2: LGHNA, YNFKEQ. CDR3 sequence reads: CASSQVGPAGKNIQYF. The CDR3 DNA follows: TGTGCCAGCAGCCAAGTAGGTCCCGCGGGGAAAAACATTCAGTACTTC.

The chain couples TRBV4-3 to TRBJ2-4; TRBD2 might be the D (6 bases). The length of the CDR3 is 17 residues. V was shortened by 0 bases and J by 7 bases, with 19 bases between the two germline ends. Germline assignment: CDR1 LGHNA and CDR2 YSLEER. The CDR3 reads CASSQEIADGLLNIQYF. As DNA, the CDR3 is TGCGCCAGCAGCCAAGAGATAGCAGATGGACTATTGAACATTCAGTACTTC.

This clonotype was observed at least ten times. The gene calls are TRBV7-2 and TRBJ2-7, with D unclear. Deletions cut 3 bases from V and 3 bases from J, with 9 bases between. Germline-derived CDR1 and CDR2 are SGHTA and FQGNSA. The CDR3 spans 13 residues. CDR3 amino acids: CASSFTANYEQYF. DNA for the CDR3: TGTGCCAGCAGCTTTACAGCGAACTACGAGCAGTACTTC.

The chain employs TRBV5-6 and TRBJ2-1, with unresolved D. Germline V gene data show CDR1 as SGHDT and CDR2 as YYEEEE. There are 12 residues in the CDR3. V shed 1 base and J shed 6 bases, with 5 bases lying between them. CDR3 sequence reads: CASSLPINEQFF. The CDR3 DNA reads TGTGCCAGCAGCTTGCCAATCAATGAGCAGTTCTTC.

As concerns this clonotype: A read error may produce the germline difference seen at one junction end. This rearrangement joins TRBV6-1 to TRBJ2-7; D is perhaps TRBD2 (5 bases). Germline CDR1 MNHNS, CDR2 SASEGT. This CDR3 is 14 amino acids long. The CDR3 sequence is CTSSEGGMTYEQYF. The CDR3, as DNA: TGTACCAGCAGTGAGGGCGGTATGACCTACGAGCAGTACTTC.

This clonotype appeared many times. The J gene is TRBJ2-2, the V gene TRBV30; D uncertain. This CDR3 is built from 11 residues. Germline V lookup: CDR1 GTSNPN, CDR2 SVGIG (reference sequence). Trimming shortened V by 2 bases and J by 5 bases, and 3 bases separated the two germline ends. CDR3 sequence: CAWSWTGELFF. The CDR3 DNA is TGTGCCTGGAGTTGGACCGGGGAGCTGTTTTTT.

This clonotype was detected many times. This chain links TRBV5-4 with TRBJ2-1, with 15 bases fitting TRBD2. From germline, CDR1 is SGHNT and CDR2 YYREEE (reference sequence). This CDR3 region has 16 residues. The V segment lost 4 bases and the J segment 8 bases; nucleotides outside the gene matches: 7. This CDR3 is CASSTPGLAGGHEQFF. CDR3 bases: TGTGCCAGCAGCACCCCGGGACTAGCGGGAGGTCATGAGCAGTTCTTC.

This clonotype has at least ten counts. The chain links TRBV12-3 or TRBV12-4 to TRBJ1-1; D is perhaps TRBD1 (5 bases). The V and J ends lost 3 bases and 2 bases respectively, with 7 bases between them. The CDR3 covers 13 residues. The CDR3 reads CASSFRDNTEAFF. The CDR3 DNA sequence: TGTGCCAGCAGTTTCAGGGACAACACTGAAGCTTTCTTT.

This clonotype has a count of ten or more. The rearrangement joins TRBV5-1 to TRBJ1-2, with no clear D. Trimming left V 0 bases short and J 3 bases short, with 9 bases between. This CDR3 comprises 14 residues. The germline V gene has CDR1 SGHRS and CDR2 YFSETQ. The DNA of the CDR3 is TGCGCCAGCAGCTTGGATCCCCAGCACTATGGCTACACCTTC. Its protein is CASSLDPQHYGYTF.

The sample holds a few counts of this clonotype. V and J are TRBV11-2 and TRBJ1-5; D is possibly TRBD1 (6 bases). The CDR3 contains 15 residues. V was shortened by 5 bases and J by 5 bases, with 16 bases between the two germline ends. Germline lookup yields CDR1 SGHAT and CDR2 FQNNGV. Here the CDR3 reads CASSPGGGYDQPQHF. CDR3 nucleotides: TGTGCCAGCAGCCCGGGAGGGGGGTACGATCAGCCCCAGCATTTT.

This clonotype showed up just a few times. The chain joins TRBV6-2 or TRBV6-3 to TRBJ2-1; no reliable D call. V was clipped by 2 bases and J by 6 bases, with 8 bases between them. The germline V gene encodes CDR1 MNHEY and CDR2 SVGEGT. The CDR3 contains 13 residues. CDR3 region: CASSYTWSNEQFF. CDR3 bases: TGTGCCAGCAGTTACACATGGAGCAATGAGCAGTTCTTC.

This clonotype was detected ten times or more. The V call is TRBV28, the J call TRBJ1-1, with D possibly matching TRBD1 (5 bases). Per germline, CDR1 MDHEN and CDR2 SYDVKM. Trimming left V 3 bases short and J 1 base short, with 9 bases between. The length of the CDR3 is 14 residues. CDR3 DNA: TGTGCCAGCAGTTTTTCAGGGTCGAACACTGAAGCTTTCTTT. Its translation: CASSFSGSNTEAFF.

Ten or more counts support this clonotype. The CDR3 sequence is CAIAISGRVREQYF. CDR3 nucleotide sequence: TGTGCCATTGCCATTAGCGGGAGAGTACGAGAGCAGTACTTC. The chain is built from TRBV28 and TRBJ2-7; 9 bases agree with TRBD2. The CDR3 consists of 14 residues. The junction had 14 bases not matched to a gene; V was cut back by 10 bases and J by 7 bases. CDR1 is MDHEN, CDR2 SYDVKM, per germline.

This clonotype was seen more than once but under ten times. This chain connects TRBV6-5 to TRBJ2-3, with D unresolved. V was cut by 0 bases and J by 6 bases, with 10 bases left in between. The germline V gene encodes CDR1 MNHEY and CDR2 SVGAGI. This CDR3 has 14 amino acids. The CDR3: CASSYSSLRDTQYF. In nucleotides, the CDR3 is TGTGCCAGCAGTTACTCGAGCCTTAGGGATACGCAGTATTTT.

The chain joins TRBV5-8 to TRBJ1-1; a weak D match, TRBD1 (6 bases). CDR1 is SGHTS, CDR2 YDEGEE, per germline. V was trimmed by 0 bases and J by 3 bases, leaving 15 bases between them. This CDR3 comprises 16 residues. The CDR3 bases are TGTGCCAGCAGCTTGGGGTTCGGGGGCTTGGACACTGAAGCTTTCTTT. Translated, it gives CASSLGFGGLDTEAFF.